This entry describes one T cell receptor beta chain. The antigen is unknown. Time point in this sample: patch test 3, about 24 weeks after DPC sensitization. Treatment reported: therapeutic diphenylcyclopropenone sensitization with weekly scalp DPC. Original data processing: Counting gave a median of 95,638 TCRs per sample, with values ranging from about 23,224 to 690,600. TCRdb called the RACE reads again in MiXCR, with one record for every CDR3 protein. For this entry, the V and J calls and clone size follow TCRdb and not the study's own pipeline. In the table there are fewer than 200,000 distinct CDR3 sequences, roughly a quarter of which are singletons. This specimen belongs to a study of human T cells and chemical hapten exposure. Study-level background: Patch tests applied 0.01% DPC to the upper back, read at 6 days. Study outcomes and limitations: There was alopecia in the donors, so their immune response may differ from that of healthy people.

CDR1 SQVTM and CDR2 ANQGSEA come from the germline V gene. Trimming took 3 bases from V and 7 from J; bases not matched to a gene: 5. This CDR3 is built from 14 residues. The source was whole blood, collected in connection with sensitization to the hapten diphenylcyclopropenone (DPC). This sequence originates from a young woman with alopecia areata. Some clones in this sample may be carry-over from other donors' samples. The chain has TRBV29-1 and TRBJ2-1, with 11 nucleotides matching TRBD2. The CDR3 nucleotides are TGCAGCGTTGAGACTAGCGGGAAGGGGAATGAGCAGTTCTTC. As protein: CSVETSGKGNEQFF.